This T cell receptor beta chain was captured in a study of blood T cell repertoires in COVID-19. About the study: The United States, Italy and Spain provided the acute and convalescent COVID-19 samples.

The CDR3 extends over 15 amino acids. Deletions cut 7 bases from V and 8 bases from J, with 23 bases between. In germline, CDR1 is MGHDK, CDR2 SYGVNS. The table came from immunoSEQ multiplex PCR; TCRdb's copy has only in-frame clones and leaves some out. Among fewer than 700,000 clones listed, roughly 89% were seen once. The J gene is TRBJ1-2, the V gene TRBV25-1; tentatively, D is TRBD1 (5 bases). The sample taken for sequencing was peripheral blood. The sequence came from a woman aged 50 to 60 with COVID-19, enrolled during active disease. Here the CDR3 reads CASTSLVGGEGGYTF. The CDR3 DNA follows: TGTGCCAGCACCTCCCTAGTGGGAGGGGAGGGCGGCTACACCTTC.